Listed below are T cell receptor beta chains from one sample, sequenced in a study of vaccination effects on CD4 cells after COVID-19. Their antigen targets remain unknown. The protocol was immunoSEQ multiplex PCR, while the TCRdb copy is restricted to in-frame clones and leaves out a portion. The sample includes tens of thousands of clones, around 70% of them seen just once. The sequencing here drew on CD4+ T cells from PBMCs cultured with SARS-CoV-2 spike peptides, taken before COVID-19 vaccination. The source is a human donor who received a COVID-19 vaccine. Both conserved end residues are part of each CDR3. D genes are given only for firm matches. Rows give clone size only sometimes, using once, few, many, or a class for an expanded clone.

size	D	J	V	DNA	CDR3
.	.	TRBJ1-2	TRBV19	TGTGCCAGTATGGGGTACTATGGCTACACCTTC	CASMGYYGYTF
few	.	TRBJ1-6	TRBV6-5	TGTGCCAGCAACTCGGGGGGATTCTTTAATTCACCCCTCCACTTT	CASNSGGFFNSPLHF
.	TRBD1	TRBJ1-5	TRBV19	TGTGCCAGTAGCACCGGGGGCGGGACAGGAGTTCGCCACTTGGGCAATCAGCCCCAGCATTTT	CASSTGGGTGVRHLGNQPQHF
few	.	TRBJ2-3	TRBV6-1	TGTGCCAGCAGCGAACCCCTATTCTTTGGGGGACTCACAGATACGCAGTATTTT	CASSEPLFFGGLTDTQYF
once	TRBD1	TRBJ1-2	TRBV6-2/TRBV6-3	TGTGCCAGCAGTTACCCGGGACAGGGCAACTATGGCTACACCTTC	CASSYPGQGNYGYTF
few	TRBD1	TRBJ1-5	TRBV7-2	TGTGCCAGCAGCGATGGACAGGCTAGCAATCAGCCCCAGCATTTT	CASSDGQASNQPQHF
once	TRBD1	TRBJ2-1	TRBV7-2	TGTGCCAGCAGCTTAACGGGACAGGCATATGAGCAGTTCTTC	CASSLTGQAYEQFF
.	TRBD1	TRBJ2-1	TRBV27	TGTGCCAGCACAGACCACAGGGGCCGCTACAATGAGCAGTTCTTC	CASTDHRGRYNEQFF
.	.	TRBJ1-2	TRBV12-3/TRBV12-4	TGTGCCAGCGGAAGGGCCCTCAGGTATGGCTACACCTTC	CASGRALRYGYTF
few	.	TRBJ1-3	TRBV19	TGTGCCACATCGGACAACTCTGGAAACACCATATATTTT	CATSDNSGNTIYF
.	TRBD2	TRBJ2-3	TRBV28	TGTGCCAGCAGCTCGAGCGGGAGGAATAGGAATACGCAGTATTTT	CASSSSGRNRNTQYF
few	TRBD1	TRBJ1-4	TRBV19	TGTGCCAGCCGCGGACAGGGCGCAACTAATGAAAAACTGTTTTTT	CASRGQGATNEKLFF
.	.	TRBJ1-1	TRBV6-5	TGTGCCAGCAGTTTGCGTGGTTGGGGGGAGAACACTGAAGCTTTCTTT	CASSLRGWGENTEAFF
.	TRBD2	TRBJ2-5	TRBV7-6	TGTGCCAGCAGCTTAGTGGGCGGGGAGGGGTACCAAGAGACCCAGTACTTC	CASSLVGGEGYQETQYF
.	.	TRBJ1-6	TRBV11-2	TGTGCCAGCAGCTTAGATCCGTGGGGGTCCTATAATTCACCCCTCCACTTT	CASSLDPWGSYNSPLHF
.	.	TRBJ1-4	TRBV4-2	TGTGCCAGCAGCCAAGAAGGCCAACCTAATGAAAAACTGTTTTTT	CASSQEGQPNEKLFF
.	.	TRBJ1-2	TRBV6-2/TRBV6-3	TGTGCCAGCAGCAACCCGACGGAGGCCAACTATGGCTACACCTTC	CASSNPTEANYGYTF
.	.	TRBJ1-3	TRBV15	TGTGCCACCAGCAGAGATCAGAAACCCGGTGGAAACACCATATATTTT	CATSRDQKPGGNTIYF
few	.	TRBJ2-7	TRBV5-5	TGTGCCAGCAGCTTAACGGGACGGGGCGAGCAGTACTTC	CASSLTGRGEQYF
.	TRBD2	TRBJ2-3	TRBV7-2	TGTGCCAGCAGCTTAGAGAGGTTTACTAGCGGTAGACTAGATACGCAGTATTTT	CASSLERFTSGRLDTQYF
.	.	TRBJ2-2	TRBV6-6	TGTGCCAGCAGTTACGAAGGCGTCGGGGAGCTGTTTTTT	CASSYEGVGELFF
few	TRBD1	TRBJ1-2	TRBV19	TGTGCCAGTAGTAATCACTTTCGTCAGGGGGCGCGTGTTCACGGCTACACCTTC	CASSNHFRQGARVHGYTF
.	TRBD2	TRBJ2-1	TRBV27	TGTGCCAGCAGGGCTAGCGGGGGGGCCATCAACAATGAGCAGTTCTTC	CASRASGGAINNEQFF
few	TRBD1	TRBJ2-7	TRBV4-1	TGCGCCAGCAGCCCCGGGACAGTGGACTTCTACGAGCAGTACTTC	CASSPGTVDFYEQYF
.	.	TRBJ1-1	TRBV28	TGTGCCAGCAGTTTATCTAGACAGAGCGCTGAAGCTTTCTTT	CASSLSRQSAEAFF
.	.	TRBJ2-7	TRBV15	TGTGCCACCAGCAGAGATGTGGTAGAGTTTACCTCCTACGAGCAGTACTTC	CATSRDVVEFTSYEQYF
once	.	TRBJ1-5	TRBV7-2	TGTGCCAGCAGGAAAAAAGGGCGGGAGAAACAGCCCCAGCATTTT	CASRKKGREKQPQHF
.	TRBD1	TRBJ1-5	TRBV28	TGTGCCAGCAGTTTAGGGACAGGGAATAGCAATCAGCCCCAGCATTTT	CASSLGTGNSNQPQHF
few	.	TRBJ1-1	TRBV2	TGTGCCAGCACCCTGATCAACACTGAAGCTTTCTTT	CASTLINTEAFF
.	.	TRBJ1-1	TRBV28	TGTGCCAGCCGTACGCGGGGAGGGAACACTGAAGCTTTCTTT	CASRTRGGNTEAFF
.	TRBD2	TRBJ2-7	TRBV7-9	TGTGCCAGCAGCTTATGGACTAGCGGGGGCTCTCTCGCATCCTACGAGCAGTACTTC	CASSLWTSGGSLASYEQYF
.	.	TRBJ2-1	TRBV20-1	TGCAGTGCTCTCCTTAATGAGCAGTTCTTC	CSALLNEQFF
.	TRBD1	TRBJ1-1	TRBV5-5	TGTGCCAGCAGTCGGGGCCCGACAGGGTCTGAAGCTTTCTTT	CASSRGPTGSEAFF
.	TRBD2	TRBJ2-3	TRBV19	TGTGCCAGTAGCCAGCCGGGGGGGCGGGTAACAGATACGCAGTATTTT	CASSQPGGRVTDTQYF
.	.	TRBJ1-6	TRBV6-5	TGTGCCAGCAGTTACCTTGATTCACCCCTCCACTTT	CASSYLDSPLHF
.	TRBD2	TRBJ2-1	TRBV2	TGTGCCAGCAGCGTCCTGGGCGGGGGTCGCGGCAATGAGCAGTTCTTC	CASSVLGGGRGNEQFF
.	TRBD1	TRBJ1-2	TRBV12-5	TGTGCTAGTGGCCCGACCGACAGGGGGTTGGCTAACTATGGCTACACCTTC	CASGPTDRGLANYGYTF
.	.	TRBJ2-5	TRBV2	TGTGCCAGCAGTGAATGGGAGACCCAGTACTTC	CASSEWETQYF
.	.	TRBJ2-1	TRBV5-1	TGCGCCAGCAGCTTGTTAGGGAGAAACTCCTACAATGAGCAGTTCTTC	CASSLLGRNSYNEQFF
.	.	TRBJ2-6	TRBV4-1	TGCGCCAGCAGCCAAGCCGCCAGCGGGGCCAACGTCCTGACTTTC	CASSQAASGANVLTF
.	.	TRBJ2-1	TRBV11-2	TGTGCCAGCAGCCGCCTGGAAGGGGCGGGCGATGAGCAGTTCTTC	CASSRLEGAGDEQFF
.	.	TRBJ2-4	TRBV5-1	TGCGCCAGCAGCTTGGGGGTAAGAAACATTCAGTACTTC	CASSLGVRNIQYF
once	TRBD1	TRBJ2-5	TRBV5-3	TGTGCCAGAAGCTCATCCGGACAGGAAGAGACCCAGTACTTC	CARSSSGQEETQYF
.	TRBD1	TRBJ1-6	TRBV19	TGTGCCAGTAGTACCAGACAGGGTAAAAATTCACCCCTCCACTTT	CASSTRQGKNSPLHF
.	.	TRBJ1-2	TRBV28	TGTGCCAGCAGTTTTGGTACAGGGAACTACTATGGCTACACCTTC	CASSFGTGNYYGYTF
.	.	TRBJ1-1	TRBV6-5	TGTGCCAGCAGTTCGGTACGGGGGACTGAAGCTTTCTTT	CASSSVRGTEAFF
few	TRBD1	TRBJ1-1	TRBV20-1	TGCAGTGCTAGTAAGAGGGGGCTTAACACTGAAGCTTTCTTT	CSASKRGLNTEAFF
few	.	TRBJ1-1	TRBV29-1	TGCAGCGTTGAAGAACGAGCTGTAGCTTTCTTT	CSVEERAVAFF
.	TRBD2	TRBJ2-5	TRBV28	TGTGCCAGCTACCCGAGCGGGAGGGCCAGGGAGACCCAGTACTTC	CASYPSGRARETQYF
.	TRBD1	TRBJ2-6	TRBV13	TGTGCCAGCAGCGTGGACAGGGCAGACTCTGGGGCCAACGTCCTGACTTTC	CASSVDRADSGANVLTF
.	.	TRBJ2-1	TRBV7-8	TGTGCCAGCAGCTTGCGGGGTCTTACCTACAATGAGCAGTTCTTC	CASSLRGLTYNEQFF
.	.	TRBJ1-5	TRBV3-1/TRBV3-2	TGTGCCAGCAGCCATCAGGACAATCAGCCCCAGCATTTT	CASSHQDNQPQHF
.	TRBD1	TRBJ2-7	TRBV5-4	TGTGCCAGCAGCTCTGGAGGGACAGGGGTCTCCTACGAGCAGTACTTC	CASSSGGTGVSYEQYF
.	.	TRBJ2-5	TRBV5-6	TGTGCCAGCAGCTTGGGGCAAGCGGCTCAAGAGACCCAGTACTTC	CASSLGQAAQETQYF